The next 10 T cell receptor beta chains were all read from a single sample in a study of T cells in Graves' hyperthyroidism and ophthalmopathy. RNA transcripts gave rise to amplified TCR beta CDR3 regions. The TCR CDR3 first-round RT-PCR relied on the HTBI primer set. A single record per CDR3 protein comes from TCRdb applying MiXCR to the multiplex PCR reads. Of roughly 640,000 distinct CDR3 sequences in the sample, approximately 15% are singletons; the top ten hold 2.5% to 4%. Sequenced sample: blood. All receptors come from a woman aged 40 to 50 with Graves' ophthalmopathy.

Ten or more counts support this clonotype. V usage is TRBV10-3 and J usage is TRBJ1-2, with a possible D match to TRBD1 (5 bases). The CDR3 loop spans 15 amino acids. Germline loops: CDR1 ENHRY, CDR2 SYGVKD. V was cut by 8 bases and J by 6 bases, with 22 bases left in between. This CDR3 is CAIRSGQGKGDGYTF. CDR3 nucleotide sequence: TGTGCCATCCGTTCGGGGCAGGGTAAAGGGGATGGCTACACCTTC.

There are many counts of this clonotype. This chain connects TRBV6-1 to TRBJ2-3; TRBD2 agrees at 7 bases. Germline trimming cut 2 bases from V and 4 bases from J; bases unmatched to any gene: 6. The germline V gene encodes CDR1 MNHNS and CDR2 SASEGT. The CDR3 extends over 15 amino acids. Here the CDR3 DNA reads TGTGCCAGCAGTGAATCTGGCGGGGGACCAGATACGCAGTATTTT. Translated, it gives CASSESGGGPDTQYF.

This clonotype was counted only a few times. This chain links TRBV20-1 with TRBJ1-2, with D unclear. Germline V lookup: CDR1 DFQATT, CDR2 SNEGSKA (reference sequence). Trimming left V 6 bases short and J 5 bases short, with 16 bases between. There are 13 residues in the CDR3. CDR3: CSATNPLGYGYTF. DNA for the CDR3: TGCAGTGCCACCAACCCCCTAGGGTATGGCTACACCTTC.

This clonotype was counted only a few times. The rearrangement uses TRBV6-1 and TRBJ1-1; 11 bases agree with TRBD1. Germline CDR1 and CDR2: MNHNS and SASEGT. V shed 7 bases, J shed 4 bases, and the junction held 5 bases outside the gene matches. The CDR3 length is 14 residues. CDR3 coding DNA: TGTGCCAGCATAGGGACAGGGGGGACCACTGAAGCTTTCTTT. It is translated as CASIGTGGTTEAFF.

V usage is TRBV12-3 or TRBV12-4 and J usage is TRBJ1-5; 8 nucleotides match TRBD1. The CDR3 sequence is 15 residues long. J gave up 7 bases and V 6 bases, and 11 bases lay outside the gene matches. The CDR3 reads CASSPRQGITQPQHF. The CDR3 DNA follows: TGTGCCAGCAGCCCAAGACAGGGGATTACACAGCCCCAGCATTTT.

The table lists this clonotype with a few counts. The CDR3 spells CASSEAETPPRELFF. DNA of the CDR3: TGTGCCAGCAGTGAAGCTGAGACTCCTCCCAGGGAGCTGTTTTTT. The chain links TRBV6-1 to TRBJ2-2; D is unresolved. This CDR3 region has 15 residues. Trimming took 0 bases from V and 9 from J, leaving 14 bases between them. CDR1 and CDR2 from the germline V gene are MNHNS and SASEGT.

In this sample, this clonotype turned up many times. The chain has TRBV6-5 and TRBJ1-1, with D unresolved. V lost 0 bases to trimming and J lost 5 bases, with 16 bases between them. The germline gives CDR1 MNHEY, CDR2 SVGAGI. The CDR3 totals 16 residues. CDR3 coding DNA: TGTGCCAGCAGTTACTCGCTCTGGTCGGGAGGAACTGAAGCTTTCTTT. Protein sequence: CASSYSLWSGGTEAFF.

Written as DNA, the CDR3 is TGTGCCAGCAGGCCCATCATGGGGTCCTACGAGCAGTACTTC. Translation gives CASRPIMGSYEQYF. The gene calls are TRBV6-1 and TRBJ2-7, with D uncertain. Germline values: CDR1 MNHNS, CDR2 SASEGT. This CDR3 has 14 residues. Deletions cut 6 bases from V and 1 base from J, with 13 bases between.

This clonotype was observed many times. The chain couples TRBV7-8 to TRBJ2-7; 10 bases agree with TRBD1. Losses at the gene ends were 5 bases for V and 2 bases for J; bases not matched to a gene: 9. The CDR3 totals 16 residues. The germline CDR1 and CDR2 sequences are SGHVS and FQNEAQ. In DNA, the CDR3 is TGTGCCAGCAGCAAGGGGCCGGGACAGGGGACCTACGAGCAGTACTTC. Its protein is CASSKGPGQGTYEQYF.

This clonotype was counted at least ten times. This chain connects TRBV28 to TRBJ1-5; D is ambiguous. The length of the CDR3 is 13 residues. Trimming shortened V by 7 bases and J by 7 bases, and 14 bases separated the two germline ends. The germline CDR1 and CDR2 sequences are MDHEN and SYDVKM. CDR3 bases: TGTGCCAGCATGCCAGGCGCCTACCAGCCCCAGCATTTT. This gives the protein CASMPGAYQPQHF.